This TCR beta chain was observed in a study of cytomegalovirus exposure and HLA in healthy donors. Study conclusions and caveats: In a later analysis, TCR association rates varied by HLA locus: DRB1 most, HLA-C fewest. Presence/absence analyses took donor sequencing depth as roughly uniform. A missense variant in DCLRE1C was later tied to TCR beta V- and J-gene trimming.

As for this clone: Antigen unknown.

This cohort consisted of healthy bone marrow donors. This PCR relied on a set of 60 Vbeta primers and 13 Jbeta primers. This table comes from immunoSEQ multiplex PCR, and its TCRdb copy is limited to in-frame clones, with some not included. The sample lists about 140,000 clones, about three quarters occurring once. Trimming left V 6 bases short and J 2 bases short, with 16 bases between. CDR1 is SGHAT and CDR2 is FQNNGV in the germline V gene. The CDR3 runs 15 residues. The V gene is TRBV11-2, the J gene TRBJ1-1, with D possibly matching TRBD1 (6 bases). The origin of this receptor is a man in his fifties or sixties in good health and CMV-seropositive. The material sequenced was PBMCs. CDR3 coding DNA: TGTGCCAGCAGATATAGGGGGTCTGTTAACACTGAAGCTTTCTTT. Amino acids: CASRYRGSVNTEAFF.